Many counts were recorded for the clone carrying this T cell receptor (beta chain). Its specificity is not known. Germline lookup yields CDR1 SGHRS and CDR2 YFSETQ. CDR3 size: 16 residues. V was cut by 0 bases and J by 5 bases, with 18 bases left in between. The record originates from a study of CD8 T cells in ankylosing spondylitis. The study, taken as a whole, reports: Clones linked to the disease showed a CD8+ phenotype. They occurred at relatively low frequencies in peripheral blood. Earlier reports found some motif variants in synovial fluid and blood in reactive arthritis. Seemingly distinctive of ankylosing spondylitis blood was a TCR beta motif formed by eight highly homologous variants.

Researchers built TCR beta libraries using quantitative 5'-RACE with molecular barcodes. TCRdb called the 5' RACE reads again in MiXCR, with one record for every CDR3 protein. The sample holds fewer than 350,000 distinct CDR3 sequences, around a tenth seen once. Sequenced material: blood, either unsorted or a sorted T cell fraction (not recorded which). The rearrangement uses TRBV5-1 and TRBJ2-7, with TRBD2 as a possible D gene (5 bases). This clonotype was obtained from a female donor with ankylosing spondylitis or in good health (not recorded which). This CDR3 reads CASSLVAIGREDEQYF. The CDR3 bases are TGCGCCAGCAGCTTGGTCGCTATAGGGAGAGAGGACGAGCAGTACTTC.